This T cell receptor (beta chain) was sequenced during a study of regulatory T cells in long-lasting Graves disease. The time point denotes: newly diagnosed GD, antithyroid drugs for less than 3 months. RNA extracted from PBMCs served as the sequencing template. EDTA tubes were used for drawing 8 to 9 milliliters of peripheral blood. The TCR beta library used iRepertoire HTBI primers with Arm-PCR amplification of CDR3. Each CDR3 protein is one row after TCRdb ran MiXCR on the multiplex PCR reads. The profile covers 600,000 to 650,000 distinct CDR3 sequences, with around 15% appearing a single time and approximately 20% taken by the ten largest. This clonotype was observed at least ten times. A further study also used this sample, focusing on T cells in Graves' hyperthyroidism and ophthalmopathy. That work adds: An absence of ophthalmopathy progression within 18 months meant stable Graves' hyperthyroidism.

This TCR came from a woman in her thirties with Graves disease. This specimen consisted of peripheral blood mononuclear cells (PBMCs), obtained at new diagnosis, from a patient treated with antithyroid drugs.

CDR3: CAISADWPEAFF. CDR3 nucleotides: TGTGCCATCAGTGCAGATTGGCCTGAAGCTTTCTTT. The V and J genes are TRBV10-3 and TRBJ1-1; D gene unclear. The germline CDR1 and CDR2 sequences are ENHRY and SYGVKD. V lost 4 bases and J lost 6, with 9 bases in between. There are 12 residues in the CDR3.